The source of this TCR beta chain is a study of technical replicates of blood from several donors. The CDR3 is 13 residues long. The V segment lost 4 bases and the J segment 2 bases; nucleotides outside the gene matches: 4. Germline V gene data show CDR1 as SQVTM and CDR2 as ANQGSEA. Clones were read by immunoSEQ multiplex PCR, and TCRdb kept only the in-frame ones, dropping some. The table lists some 85,000 clones, around 94% of them singletons. The sample consisted of T cells isolated from PBMCs. This sequence was found in a human donor in good health. This sequence joins TRBV29-1 and TRBJ2-7; 8 nucleotides align to TRBD2. The CDR3 DNA is TGCAGCGTTGTACTAGCGGCCCCCTACGAGCAGTACTTC. This sequence encodes CSVVLAAPYEQYF.